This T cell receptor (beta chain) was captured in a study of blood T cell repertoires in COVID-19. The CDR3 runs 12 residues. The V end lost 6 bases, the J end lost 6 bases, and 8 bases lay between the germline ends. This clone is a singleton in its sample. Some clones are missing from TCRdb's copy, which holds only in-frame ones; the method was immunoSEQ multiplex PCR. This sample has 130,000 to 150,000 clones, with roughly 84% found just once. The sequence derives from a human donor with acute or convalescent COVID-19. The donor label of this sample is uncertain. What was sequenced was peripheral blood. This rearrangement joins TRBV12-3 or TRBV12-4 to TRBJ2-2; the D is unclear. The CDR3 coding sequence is TGTGCCAGCAGCCCCGTAGCCGGGGAGCTGTTTTTT. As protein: CASSPVAGELFF.